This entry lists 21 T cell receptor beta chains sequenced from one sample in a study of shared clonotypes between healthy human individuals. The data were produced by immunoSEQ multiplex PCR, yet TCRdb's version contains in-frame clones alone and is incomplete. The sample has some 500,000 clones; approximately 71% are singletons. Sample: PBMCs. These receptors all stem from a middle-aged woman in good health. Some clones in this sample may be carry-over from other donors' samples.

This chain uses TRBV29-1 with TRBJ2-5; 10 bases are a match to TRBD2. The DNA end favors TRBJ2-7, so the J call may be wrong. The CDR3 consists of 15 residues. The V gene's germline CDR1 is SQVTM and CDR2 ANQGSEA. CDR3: CSVDDMASGSYEQYF. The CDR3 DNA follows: TGCAGCGTTGATGATATGGCTAGCGGGAGTTACGAGCAGTACTTC.

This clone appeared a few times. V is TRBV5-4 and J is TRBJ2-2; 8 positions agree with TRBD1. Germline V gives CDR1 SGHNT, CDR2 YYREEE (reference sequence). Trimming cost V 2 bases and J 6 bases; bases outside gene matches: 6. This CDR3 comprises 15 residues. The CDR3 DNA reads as TGTGCCAGCAGCTTACGGACAGGGTCGGCCGGGGAGCTGTTTTTT. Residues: CASSLRTGSAGELFF.

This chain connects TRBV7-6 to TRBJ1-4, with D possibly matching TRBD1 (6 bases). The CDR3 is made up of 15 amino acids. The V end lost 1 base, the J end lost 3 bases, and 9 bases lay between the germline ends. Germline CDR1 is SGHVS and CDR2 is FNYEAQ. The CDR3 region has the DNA TGTGCCAGCAGCTTAGTGGGGGCTGCTAATGAAAAACTGTTTTTT. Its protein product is CASSLVGAANEKLFF.

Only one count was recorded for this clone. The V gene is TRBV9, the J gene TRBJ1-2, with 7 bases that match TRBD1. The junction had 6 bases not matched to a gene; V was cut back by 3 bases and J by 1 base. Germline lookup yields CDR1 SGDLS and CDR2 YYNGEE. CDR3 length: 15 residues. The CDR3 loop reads CASSGRDSFNYGYTF. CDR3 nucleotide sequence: TGTGCCAGCAGCGGCCGGGACAGCTTTAACTATGGCTACACCTTC.

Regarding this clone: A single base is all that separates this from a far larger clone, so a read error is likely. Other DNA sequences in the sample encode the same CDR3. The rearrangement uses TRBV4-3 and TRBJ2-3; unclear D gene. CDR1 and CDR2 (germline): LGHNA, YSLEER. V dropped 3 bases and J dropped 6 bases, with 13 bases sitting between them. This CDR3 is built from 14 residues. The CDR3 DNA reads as TGCGCCAGCAGCCAGCCAGGACGATTTGATACGCAGTATTTT. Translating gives CASSQPGRFDTQYF.

CDR3 loop: CASSLGGGEQFF. CDR3 nucleotides: TGTGCCAGCAGCTTGGGGGGCGGTGAGCAGTTCTTC. This sequence joins TRBV5-6 and TRBJ2-1; possibly TRBD1 for D (5 bases). V was pared by 0 bases and J by 9 bases, with 7 bases between. Germline V gene data show CDR1 as SGHDT and CDR2 as YYEEEE. This CDR3 spans 12 amino acids.

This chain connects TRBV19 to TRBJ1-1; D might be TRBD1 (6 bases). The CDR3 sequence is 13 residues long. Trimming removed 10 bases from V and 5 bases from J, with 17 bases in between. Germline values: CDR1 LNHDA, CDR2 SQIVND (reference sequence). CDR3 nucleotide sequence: TGTGCCACCATTAACAGGGTTAGTACTGAAGCTTTCTTT. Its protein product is CATINRVSTEAFF.

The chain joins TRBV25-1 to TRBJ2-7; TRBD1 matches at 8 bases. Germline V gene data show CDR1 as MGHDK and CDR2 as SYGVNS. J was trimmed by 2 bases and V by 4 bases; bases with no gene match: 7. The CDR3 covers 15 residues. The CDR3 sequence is CASSGVGTGPYEQYF. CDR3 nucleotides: TGTGCCAGCAGTGGAGTAGGGACAGGACCCTACGAGCAGTACTTC.

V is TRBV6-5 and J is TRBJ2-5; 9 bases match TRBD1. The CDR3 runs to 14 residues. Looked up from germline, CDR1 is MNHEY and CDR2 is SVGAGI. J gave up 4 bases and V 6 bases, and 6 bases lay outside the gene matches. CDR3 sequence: CASSVHRGPETQYF. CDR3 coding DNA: TGTGCCAGCAGCGTCCACAGGGGGCCAGAGACCCAGTACTTC.

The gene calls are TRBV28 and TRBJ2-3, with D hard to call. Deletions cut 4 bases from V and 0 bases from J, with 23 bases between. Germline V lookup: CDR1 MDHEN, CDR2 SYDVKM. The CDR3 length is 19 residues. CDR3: CASSSSWELPSPSTDTQYF. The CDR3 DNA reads TGTGCCAGCAGTTCAAGTTGGGAACTCCCGTCCCCTAGCACAGATACGCAGTATTTT.

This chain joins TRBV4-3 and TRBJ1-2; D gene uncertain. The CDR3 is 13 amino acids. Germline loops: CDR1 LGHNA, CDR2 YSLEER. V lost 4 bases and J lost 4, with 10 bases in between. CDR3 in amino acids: CASSRGGIYGYTF. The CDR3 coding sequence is TGCGCCAGCAGCCGGGGAGGGATCTATGGCTACACCTTC.

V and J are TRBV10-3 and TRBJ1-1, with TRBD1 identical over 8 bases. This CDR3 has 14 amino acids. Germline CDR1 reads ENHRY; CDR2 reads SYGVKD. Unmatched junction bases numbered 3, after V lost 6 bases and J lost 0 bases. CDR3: CAISRQGLNTEAFF. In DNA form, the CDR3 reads TGTGCCATCAGCCGACAGGGGTTGAACACTGAAGCTTTCTTT.

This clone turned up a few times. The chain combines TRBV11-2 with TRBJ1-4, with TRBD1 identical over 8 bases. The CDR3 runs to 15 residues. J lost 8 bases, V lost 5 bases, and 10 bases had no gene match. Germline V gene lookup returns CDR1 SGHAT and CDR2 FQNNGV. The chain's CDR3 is CASSPPGTGTEKLFF. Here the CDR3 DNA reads TGTGCCAGCAGCCCACCCGGGACAGGTACCGAAAAACTGTTTTTT.

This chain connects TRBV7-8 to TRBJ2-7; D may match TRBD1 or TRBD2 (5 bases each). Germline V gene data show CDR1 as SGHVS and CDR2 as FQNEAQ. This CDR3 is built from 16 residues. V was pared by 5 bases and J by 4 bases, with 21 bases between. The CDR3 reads CASSTHPGRSSYEQYF. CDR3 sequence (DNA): TGTGCCAGCAGCACCCATCCGGGGCGATCCTCATACGAGCAGTACTTC.

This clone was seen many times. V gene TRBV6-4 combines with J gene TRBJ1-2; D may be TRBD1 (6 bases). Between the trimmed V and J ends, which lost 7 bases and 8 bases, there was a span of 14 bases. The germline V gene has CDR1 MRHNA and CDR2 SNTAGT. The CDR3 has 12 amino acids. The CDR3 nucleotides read TGTGCCAGCACCGACGAGGGGGACGGCTACACCTTC. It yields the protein CASTDEGDGYTF.

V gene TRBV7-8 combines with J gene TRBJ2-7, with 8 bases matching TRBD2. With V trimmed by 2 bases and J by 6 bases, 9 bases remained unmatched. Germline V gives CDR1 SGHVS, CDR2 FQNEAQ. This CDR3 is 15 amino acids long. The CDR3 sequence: CASSLCVGGRCEQYF. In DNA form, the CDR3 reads TGTGCCAGCAGCTTATGTGTCGGCGGGAGGTGCGAGCAGTACTTC.

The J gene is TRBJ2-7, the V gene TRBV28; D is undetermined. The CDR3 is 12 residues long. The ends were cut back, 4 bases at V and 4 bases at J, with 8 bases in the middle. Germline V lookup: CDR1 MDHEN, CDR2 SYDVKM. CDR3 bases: TGTGCCAGCAGTTCTCAGGCTTACGAGCAGTACTTC. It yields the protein CASSSQAYEQYF.

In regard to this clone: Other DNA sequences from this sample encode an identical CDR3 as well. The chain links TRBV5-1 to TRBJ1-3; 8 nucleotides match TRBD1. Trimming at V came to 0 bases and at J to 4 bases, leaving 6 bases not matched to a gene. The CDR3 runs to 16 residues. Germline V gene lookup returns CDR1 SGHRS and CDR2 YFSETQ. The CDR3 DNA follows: TGCGCCAGCAGCTTGGGACAGGGGAGTTCCGGAAACACCATATATTTT. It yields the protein CASSLGQGSSGNTIYF.

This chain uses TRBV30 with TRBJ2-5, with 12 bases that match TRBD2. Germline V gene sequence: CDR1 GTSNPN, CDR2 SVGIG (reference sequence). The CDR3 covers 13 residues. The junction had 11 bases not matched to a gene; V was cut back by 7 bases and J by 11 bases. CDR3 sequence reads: CAFGTSGFGEQYF. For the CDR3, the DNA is TGTGCCTTCGGGACTAGCGGGTTCGGGGAGCAGTACTTC.

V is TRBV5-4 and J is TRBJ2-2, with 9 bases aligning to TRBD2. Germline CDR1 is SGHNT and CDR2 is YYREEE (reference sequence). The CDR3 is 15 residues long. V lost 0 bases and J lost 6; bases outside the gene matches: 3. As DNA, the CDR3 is TGTGCCAGCAGCTTGGGAGCGGGAGGAGCCGGGGAGCTGTTTTTT. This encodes CASSLGAGGAGELFF. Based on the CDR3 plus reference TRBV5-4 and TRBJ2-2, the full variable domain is ETGVTQSPTHLIKTRGQQVTLRCSSQSGHNTVSWYQQALGQGPQFIFQYYREEENGRGNFPPRFSGLQFPNYSSELNVNALELDDSALYLCASSLGAGGAGELFFGEGSRLTVL.

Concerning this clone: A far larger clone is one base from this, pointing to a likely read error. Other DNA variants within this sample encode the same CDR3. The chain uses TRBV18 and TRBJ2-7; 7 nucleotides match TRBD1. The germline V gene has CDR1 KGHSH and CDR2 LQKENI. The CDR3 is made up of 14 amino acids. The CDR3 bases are TGCGCCAGCTCACCACCGGTGGGACAGTACGAGCAGTACTTC. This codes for CASSPPVGQYEQYF.